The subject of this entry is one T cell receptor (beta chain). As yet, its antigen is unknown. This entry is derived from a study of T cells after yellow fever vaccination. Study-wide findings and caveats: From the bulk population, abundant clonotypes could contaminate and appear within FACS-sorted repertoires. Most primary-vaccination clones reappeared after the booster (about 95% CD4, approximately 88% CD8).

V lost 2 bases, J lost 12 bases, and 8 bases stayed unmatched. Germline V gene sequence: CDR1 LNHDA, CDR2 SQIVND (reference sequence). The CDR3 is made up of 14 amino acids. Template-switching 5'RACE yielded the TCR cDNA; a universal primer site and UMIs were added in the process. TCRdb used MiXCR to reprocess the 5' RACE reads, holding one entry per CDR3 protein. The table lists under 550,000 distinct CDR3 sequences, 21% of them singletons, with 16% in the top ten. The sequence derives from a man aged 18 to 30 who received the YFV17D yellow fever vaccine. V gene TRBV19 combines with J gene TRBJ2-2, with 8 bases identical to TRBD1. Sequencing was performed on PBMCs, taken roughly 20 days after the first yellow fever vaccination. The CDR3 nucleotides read TGTGCCAGTAGTATAAGGACAGGGCGAGGAAAGCTGTTTTTT. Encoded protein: CASSIRTGRGKLFF.